What follows are 8 T cell receptor beta chains derived from one specimen sequenced in a study of T cell repertoires in cytomegalovirus infection. TCRdb processed the reads anew with MiXCR; each CDR3 protein has one entry. The repertoire holds about 680,000 distinct CDR3 sequences, with 20% to 25% as singletons. Sequencing was performed on CD8+ T cells from PBMCs. These receptors were obtained from a human donor in good health (CMV status not recorded). Some clones in this sample may be carry-over from other donors' samples.

This clonotype was detected only once. The chain's CDR3 is CASSPLGGGFGYGYTF. The CDR3 DNA is TGTGCCAGCAGCCCCCTGGGGGGGGGGTTCGGCTATGGCTACACCTTC. The chain has TRBV6-1 and TRBJ1-2; possibly TRBD1 for D (5 bases). CDR1 is MNHNS, CDR2 SASEGT, per germline. The CDR3 length is 16 residues. The V and J ends lost 6 bases and 4 bases respectively, with 21 bases between them.

This clonotype was recorded many times. The gene calls are TRBV2 and TRBJ2-1; 8 bases line up with TRBD2. Germline-derived CDR1 and CDR2 are SNHLY and FYNNEI. The V and J ends lost 10 bases and 9 bases, in that order; junction bases with no gene match: 11. CDR3 length equals 13 residues. CDR3 in DNA: TGTGCCACCCCCCCCGGGAGGGCACTTGAGCAGTTCTTC. Its translation: CATPPGRALEQFF.

The chain employs TRBV4-2 and TRBJ2-3; TRBD2 is a possible D gene (6 bases). Germline CDR1 reads LGHNA; CDR2 reads YNFKEQ. V lost 3 bases, J lost 6 bases, and 10 bases lay in between. The CDR3 extends over 13 amino acids. CDR3 in DNA: TGTGCCAGCAGCCATCGCCGGGGGGATACGCAGTATTTT. This encodes CASSHRRGDTQYF.

The chain employs TRBV6-2 or TRBV6-3 and TRBJ1-6; D not certain. Germline V lookup: CDR1 MNHEY, CDR2 SVGEGT. V lost 10 bases and J lost 3, with 13 bases in between. The CDR3 has 14 amino acids. The CDR3 DNA reads as TGTGCCACCTTGACGAAGGGCTATAATTCACCCCTCCACTTT. Its translation is CATLTKGYNSPLHF.

There are many counts of this clonotype. The chain has TRBV7-6 and TRBJ2-2; D remains unclear. V lost 5 bases and J lost 6, with 7 bases in between. This CDR3 comprises 12 residues. Germline V gene sequence: CDR1 SGHVS, CDR2 FNYEAQ. The CDR3 region has the DNA TGTGCCAGCAGCCCCGTTGCCGGGGAGCTGTTTTTT. Translation gives CASSPVAGELFF.

This clonotype was picked up many times. This rearrangement joins TRBV28 to TRBJ2-2; D gene ambiguous. The V gene lost 6 bases and the J gene lost 6 bases, with 8 bases spanning the gap. The CDR3 runs to 12 residues. Looked up from germline, CDR1 is MDHEN and CDR2 is SYDVKM. CDR3 residues: CASSLWAGELFF. For the CDR3, the DNA is TGTGCCAGCAGCCTCTGGGCCGGGGAGCTGTTTTTT.

The genes are TRBV6-5 and TRBJ2-3, with 8 bases aligning to TRBD2. V lost 0 bases to trimming and J lost 2 bases; unmatched junction nucleotides: 7. The CDR3 is 17 residues long. Germline CDR1 and CDR2: MNHEY and SVGAGI. The CDR3: CASSYSLSGGYTDTQYF. The CDR3 DNA is TGTGCCAGCAGTTACTCGTTGAGCGGGGGATACACAGATACGCAGTATTTT.

This clonotype was observed at least ten times. The chain is built from TRBV7-9 and TRBJ2-5; tentatively, D is TRBD1 or TRBD2 (5 bases each). Trimming stripped 5 bases from V and 5 bases from J, with 15 bases between. The CDR3 loop spans 14 amino acids. CDR1 SEHNR and CDR2 FQNEAQ come from the germline V gene (reference sequence). The CDR3 loop reads CASSATRDEETQYF. The CDR3 DNA sequence: TGTGCCAGCAGCGCCACCCGGGACGAGGAGACCCAGTACTTC.